The 2 T cell receptor beta chains below were found in one sample sequenced in a study of blood T cells in healthy people across ages. With a J-beta primer mix and a sample-barcoded 5' primer, a second PCR ran about 7 to 11 cycles. One entry per CDR3 protein results from TCRdb running MiXCR on the 5' RACE reads. The table has approximately 1.5 million distinct CDR3 sequences, 30% to 35% seen once. Source material: blood. The receptors shown here come from a woman aged 30 to 39 in good health.

Regarding this clonotype: One end of the junction is discordant with germline, which a read error may explain. The rearrangement uses TRBV6-5 and TRBJ2-5; D is unresolved. The CDR3 covers 12 residues. Germline loops: CDR1 MNHEY, CDR2 SVGAGI. DNA of the CDR3: TGTGCCAGCGGTCAGCCCCAAGAGGCCCAGTACTTC. Translation: CASGQPQEAQYF.

The rearrangement uses TRBV20-1 and TRBJ2-7; D is possibly TRBD2 (6 bases). The J call may be incorrect, as the DNA end agrees better with TRBJ2-5. Per germline, CDR1 DFQATT and CDR2 SNEGSKA (reference sequence). This CDR3 region has 13 residues. This CDR3 is CSAPGTGEETQYF. The DNA of the CDR3 is TGCAGTGCCCCCGGGACGGGAGAAGAGACCCAGTACTTC.